Below are 17 T cell receptor beta chains sequenced from a single sample in a study of CD8 T cell repertoires and HIV-1 epitope variants. The protocol was immunoSEQ multiplex PCR, while the TCRdb copy is restricted to in-frame clones and leaves out a portion. The sample includes approximately 90,000 clones, 74% of them seen just once. Sequenced sample: uncultured baseline CD8+ T cells from peripheral blood mononuclear cells (PBMCs). These receptors were obtained from a male donor with HIV.

The rearrangement links TRBV2 to TRBJ1-1; 8 bases match TRBD1. After removal of 6 bases from V and 3 bases from J, the junction contained 6 bases not matched to a gene. This CDR3 has 14 residues. The germline gives CDR1 SNHLY, CDR2 FYNNEI. CDR3 DNA sequence: TGTGCCAGCAGCCTACAGGGGGGAGACACTGAAGCTTTCTTT. It specifies CASSLQGGDTEAFF.

V usage is TRBV6-4 and J usage is TRBJ1-1; 7 bases are shared with TRBD1. The CDR3 loop spans 15 amino acids. The V gene's germline CDR1 is MRHNA and CDR2 SNTAGT. Trimming took 5 bases from V and 3 from J; bases not matched to a gene: 9. The CDR3 sequence: CASSSRTGGDTEAFF. The CDR3 DNA reads TGTGCCAGCAGTTCTCGGACAGGAGGGGACACTGAAGCTTTCTTT.

This rearrangement joins TRBV10-2 to TRBJ2-1; D is possibly TRBD1 (7 bases). Germline V lookup: CDR1 WSHSY, CDR2 SAAADI. This CDR3 has 16 residues. The V gene lost 6 bases and the J gene lost 1 base, with 16 bases spanning the gap. The CDR3 loop is CASSRQGGGSYNEQFF. Here the CDR3 DNA reads TGCGCCAGCAGCAGACAGGGCGGAGGGTCCTACAATGAGCAGTTCTTC.

The genes are TRBV7-9 and TRBJ1-2; D call uncertain. CDR1 and CDR2 from the germline V gene are SEHNR and FQNEAQ (reference sequence). The V end lost 5 bases, the J end lost 1 base, and 5 bases lay between the germline ends. CDR3 size: 12 residues. The CDR3, as DNA: TGTGCCAGCAGCCATAGTAACTATGGCTACACCTTC. Its protein product is CASSHSNYGYTF.

The chain has TRBV30 and TRBJ2-2; D might be TRBD2 (5 bases). The CDR3 has 14 amino acids. Trimming shortened V by 5 bases and J by 4 bases, and 14 bases separated the two germline ends. The germline V gene encodes CDR1 GTSNPN and CDR2 SVGIG (reference sequence). CDR3 sequence: CAWLVSGGTGELFF. The CDR3 DNA sequence: TGTGCCTGGCTGGTGAGCGGAGGCACCGGGGAGCTGTTTTTT.

In its sample, this clone was seen once. This sequence joins TRBV5-4 and TRBJ2-3; D ambiguous. V was cut by 2 bases and J by 5 bases, with 6 bases left in between. This CDR3 comprises 12 residues. CDR1 is SGHNT, CDR2 YYREEE, per germline (reference sequence). The CDR3 region is CASSFLGDTQYF. The CDR3, as DNA: TGTGCCAGCAGCTTTCTGGGAGATACGCAGTATTTT.

The rearrangement joins TRBV11-2 to TRBJ2-5; 11 nucleotides match TRBD2. The CDR3 spans 16 residues. J gave up 5 bases and V 0 bases, and 5 bases lay outside the gene matches. Germline CDR1 and CDR2: SGHAT and FQNNGV. In DNA, the CDR3 is TGTGCCAGCAGCTTAGATACTAGCGGGGGCTTGGAGACCCAGTACTTC. Protein sequence: CASSLDTSGGLETQYF.

The chain couples TRBV6-5 to TRBJ2-1; the match to TRBD2 covers 14 bases. The trim removed 2 bases at V and 9 bases at J, leaving 3 bases unmatched. The CDR3 has 15 amino acids. Looked up from germline, CDR1 is MNHEY and CDR2 is SVGAGI. The CDR3 DNA is TGTGCCAGCAGTTACGGGACTAGCGGGAGTTTTGAGCAGTTCTTC. The encoded protein is CASSYGTSGSFEQFF.

The chain is built from TRBV7-2 and TRBJ1-2; possible D gene TRBD1, 6 bases. Germline CDR1 reads SGHTA; CDR2 reads FQGNSA. The CDR3 sequence is 14 residues long. The ends were cut back, 5 bases at V and 8 bases at J, with 18 bases in the middle. The CDR3 nucleotides are TGTGCCAGCAGCGGGTACTCCCTCAGGGGCGGCTACACCTTC. As protein: CASSGYSLRGGYTF.

V and J are TRBV6-1 and TRBJ1-4; no firm D call. V was cut by 6 bases and J by 5 bases, with 10 bases left in between. The CDR3 runs 13 residues. Per the germline V gene, CDR1 is MNHNS and CDR2 is SASEGT. CDR3: CASSELINEKLFF. CDR3 DNA sequence: TGTGCCAGCAGCGAACTAATCAATGAAAAACTGTTTTTT.

This clone occurred a few times. This chain uses TRBV7-3 with TRBJ1-1, with D maybe TRBD1 (6 bases). Between the trimmed V and J ends, which lost 4 bases and 3 bases, there was a span of 9 bases. The CDR3 extends over 13 amino acids. Looked up from germline, CDR1 is SGHTA and CDR2 is FQGTGA. The DNA of the CDR3 is TGTGCCAGCAGCTGGACAGCGGACACTGAAGCTTTCTTT. Encoded protein: CASSWTADTEAFF.

This clone was seen a few times. V usage is TRBV9 and J usage is TRBJ2-3; D is uncertain. This CDR3 has 16 residues. Trimming removed 0 bases at V and 2 bases at J, with 13 bases between. Per the germline V gene, CDR1 is SGDLS and CDR2 is YYNGEE. CDR3 loop: CASSVGAQDLTDTQYF. The DNA of the CDR3 is TGTGCCAGCAGCGTAGGAGCACAAGACCTCACAGATACGCAGTATTTT.

The J gene is TRBJ2-3, the V gene TRBV7-9; D call uncertain. V lost 4 bases and J lost 0, with 5 bases in between. Germline V CDR1 and CDR2: SEHNR, FQNEAQ (reference sequence). This CDR3 region has 13 residues. In DNA, the CDR3 is TGTGCCAGCAGCTGGGGTAGCACAGATACGCAGTATTTT. Translating gives CASSWGSTDTQYF. Looking up the rest from reference TRBV7-9 and TRBJ2-3 gives the full variable domain: DTGVSQNPRHKITKRGQNVTFRCDPISEHNRLYWYRQTLGQGPEFLTYFQNEAQLEKSRLLSDRFSAERPKGSFSTLEIQRTEQGDSAMYLCASSWGSTDTQYFGPGTRLTVL.

This clone was picked up one time. The genes are TRBV7-8 and TRBJ2-2, with D tentatively TRBD1 or TRBD2 (5 bases each). Per the germline V gene, CDR1 is SGHVS and CDR2 is FQNEAQ. Trimming removed 5 bases from V and 7 bases from J, with 17 bases in between. The CDR3 totals 15 residues. CDR3 sequence: CASSPEGQWSGELFF. The CDR3 DNA follows: TGTGCCAGCAGCCCCGAGGGGCAATGGAGCGGGGAGCTGTTTTTT.

The rearrangement uses TRBV6-4 and TRBJ2-6; 11 bases align to TRBD1. Per germline, CDR1 MRHNA and CDR2 SNTAGT. CDR3 size: 16 residues. V shed 5 bases and J 2 bases; nucleotides not matched to a gene: 2. The CDR3 sequence is CASSMGQGAGANVLTF. The CDR3 region has the DNA TGTGCCAGCAGTATGGGACAGGGGGCTGGGGCCAACGTCCTGACTTTC.

The chain is built from TRBV30 and TRBJ1-1; D remains unclear. Between the trimmed V and J ends, which lost 3 bases and 4 bases, there was a span of 9 bases. The CDR3 consists of 12 residues. The V gene's germline CDR1 is GTSNPN and CDR2 SVGIG (reference sequence). CDR3 loop: CAWSRQVTEAFF. CDR3 in DNA: TGTGCCTGGAGCCGGCAGGTCACTGAAGCTTTCTTT.

The gene calls are TRBV30 and TRBJ1-5; weak D call: TRBD1 (6 bases). Trimming left V 5 bases short and J 1 base short, with 12 bases between. This CDR3 spans 14 amino acids. Germline V gene sequence: CDR1 GTSNPN, CDR2 SVGIG (reference sequence). The CDR3 DNA follows: TGTGCCTGGTCCTCTCAGGGGAGCAATCAGCCCCAGCATTTT. Amino acid sequence: CAWSSQGSNQPQHF.